This section outlines one TCR beta chain sequence together with its context. Its antigen is not identified. The V gene lost 9 bases and the J gene lost 5 bases, with 12 bases spanning the gap. The CDR3 extends over 12 amino acids. CDR1 and CDR2 from the germline V gene are LNHDA and SQIVND (reference sequence). The data were taken from a study of T-cell memory formation after mild COVID-19. As for the study in general: Each donor largely had its own TCR clusters.

Study results and limitations: Shrinking CD4+ clones were chiefly CM and EM; CD8+ ones were chiefly EMRA. While clones contracting from day 15 to 85 were balanced between CD4 and CD8, later expanders leaned CD4+.

From 5'RACE with constant-segment primers came TCR alpha and TCR beta cDNA libraries that carried sample barcodes and UMIs. A single record per CDR3 protein comes from TCRdb applying MiXCR to the 5' RACE reads. The sample comprises about 430,000 distinct CDR3 sequences, 24% of which are singletons, and around 8.8% rests with the top ten. Material for sequencing was PBMCs or a T cell subset sorted from them (not recorded which). This receptor was obtained from an adult woman who had mild COVID-19 (a few samples of this study predate the infection). Cell type and time point are not known. The V gene is TRBV19, the J gene TRBJ2-3; a weak D match, TRBD2 (6 bases). Written as DNA, the CDR3 is TGTGCCAGCTGGGACGGGGGAGATACGCAGTATTTT. Translation: CASWDGGDTQYF.